The clone carrying this T cell receptor (beta chain) was counted only a few times. The data are from a study of glioma-infiltrating T cells. TCR alpha and beta CDR3 regions were amplified from RNA using iRepertoire nested multiplex PCR. TCRdb reprocessed the multiplex PCR reads with MiXCR, giving one entry per CDR3 protein. The sample lists roughly 130,000 distinct CDR3 sequences; about 25% were seen once. With V trimmed by 5 bases and J by 2 bases, 8 bases remained unmatched. The CDR3 extends over 15 amino acids. Germline V gives CDR1 SEHNR, CDR2 FQNEAQ (reference sequence). The sample was glioma tissue, nonneoplastic brain tissue, or PBMCs (not recorded which). The TCR comes from a human donor with low-grade glioma or glioblastoma, undergoing nonglioma brain surgery, or in good health (not recorded which). J is TRBJ2-7 and V is TRBV7-9; 8 bases are shared with TRBD1. The CDR3: CASSLRQGRTYEQYV. The CDR3 DNA is TGTGCCAGCAGCCTTAGACAGGGGAGGACCTACGAGCAGTACGTC.